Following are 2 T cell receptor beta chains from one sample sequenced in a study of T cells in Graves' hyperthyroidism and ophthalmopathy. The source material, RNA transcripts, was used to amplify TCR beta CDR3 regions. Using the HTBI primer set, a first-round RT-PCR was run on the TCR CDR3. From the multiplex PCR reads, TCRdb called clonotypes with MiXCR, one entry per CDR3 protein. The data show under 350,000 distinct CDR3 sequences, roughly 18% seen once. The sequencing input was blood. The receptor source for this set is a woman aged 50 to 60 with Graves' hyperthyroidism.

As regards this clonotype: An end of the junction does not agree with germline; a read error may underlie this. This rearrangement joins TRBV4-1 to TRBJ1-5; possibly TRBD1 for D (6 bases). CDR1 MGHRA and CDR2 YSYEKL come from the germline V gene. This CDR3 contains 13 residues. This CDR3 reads CASSGGAGQPQHF. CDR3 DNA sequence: TGTGCCAGCAGTGGGGGGGCCGGACAGCCCCAGCATTTT.

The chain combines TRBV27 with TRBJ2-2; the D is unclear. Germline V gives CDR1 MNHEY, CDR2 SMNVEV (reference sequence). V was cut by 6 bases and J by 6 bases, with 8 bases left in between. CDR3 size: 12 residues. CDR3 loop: CASSDSPGELFF. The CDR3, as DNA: TGTGCCAGCAGCGATTCACCCGGGGAGCTGTTTTTT.